This TCR beta chain was found in a study of radiotherapy plus CTLA-4 blockade in lung cancer. Study summary: Patients showed objective responses in about 18% of cases and disease control in around 30%.

Note on this clone: What it binds is unknown.

The CDR3 spans 16 residues. V lost 4 bases to trimming and J lost 4 bases, with 15 bases between them. Germline values: CDR1 SGHNT, CDR2 YYREEE (reference sequence). Enrolled patients, whose metastatic non-small-cell lung cancer was chemo-refractory, received focal radiation plus CTLA-4 blockade with ipilimumab. Repertoires were generated with immunoSEQ multiplex PCR, while TCRdb's copy carries only in-frame clones and drops some. The sample includes 85,000 to 90,000 clones, more than 85% of them seen just once. Study outcomes and limitations: Strongest reported response predictors: early blood clone changes and post-radiation interferon-beta. Peripheral blood showed expansion of tumor-derived TCR clones after radiotherapy and ipilimumab.

The sequencing used peripheral blood, collected from a patient treated with radiotherapy plus ipilimumab. This receptor was obtained from a human donor with non-small cell lung cancer that progressed on radiotherapy plus ipilimumab. J is TRBJ1-6 and V is TRBV5-4; D unresolved. This CDR3 reads CASSRSGRDYNSPLHF. The CDR3 region has the DNA TGTGCCAGCAGCAGGTCCGGGCGGGATTATAATTCACCCCTCCACTTT.